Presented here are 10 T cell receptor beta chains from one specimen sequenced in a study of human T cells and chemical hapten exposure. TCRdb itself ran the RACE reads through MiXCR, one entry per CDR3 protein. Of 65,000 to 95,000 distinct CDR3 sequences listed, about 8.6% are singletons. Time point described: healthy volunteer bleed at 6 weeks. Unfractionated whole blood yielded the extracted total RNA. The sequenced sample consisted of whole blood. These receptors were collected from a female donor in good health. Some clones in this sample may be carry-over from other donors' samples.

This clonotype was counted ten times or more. The DNA for the CDR3 is TGTGCCAGCAGTTTATCAGCGAACACTGAAGCTTTCTTT. This gives the protein CASSLSANTEAFF. The chain employs TRBV27 and TRBJ1-1; no firm D call. Deletions cut 0 bases from V and 1 base from J, with 3 bases between. The CDR3 runs to 13 residues. Germline assignment: CDR1 MNHEY and CDR2 SMNVEV (reference sequence).

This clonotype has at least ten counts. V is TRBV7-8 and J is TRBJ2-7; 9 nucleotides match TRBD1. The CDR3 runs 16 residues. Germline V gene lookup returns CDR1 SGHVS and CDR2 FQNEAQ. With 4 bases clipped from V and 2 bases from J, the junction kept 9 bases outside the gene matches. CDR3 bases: TGTGCCAGCAGCTCAGCTGACAGGGGGTTAACCTACGAGCAGTACTTC. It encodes CASSSADRGLTYEQYF. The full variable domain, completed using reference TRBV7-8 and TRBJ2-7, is GAGVSQSPRYKVAKRGQDVALRCDPISGHVSLFWYQQALGQGPEFLTYFQNEAQLDKSGLPSDRFFAERPEGSVSTLKIQRTQQEDSAVYLCASSSADRGLTYEQYFGPGTRLTVT.

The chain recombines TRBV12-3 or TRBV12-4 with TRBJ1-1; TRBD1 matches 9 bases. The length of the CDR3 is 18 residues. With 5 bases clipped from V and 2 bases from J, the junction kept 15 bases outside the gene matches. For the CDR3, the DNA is TGTGCCAGCAGTCCCTTGGGGACAGGGATTGGTGTTAACACTGAAGCTTTCTTT. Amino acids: CASSPLGTGIGVNTEAFF.

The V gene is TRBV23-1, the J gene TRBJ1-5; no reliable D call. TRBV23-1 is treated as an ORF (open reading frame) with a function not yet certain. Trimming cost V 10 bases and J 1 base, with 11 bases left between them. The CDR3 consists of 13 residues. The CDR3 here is CATCPISNQPQHF. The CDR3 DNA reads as TGCGCCACCTGCCCCATCAGCAATCAGCCCCAGCATTTT.

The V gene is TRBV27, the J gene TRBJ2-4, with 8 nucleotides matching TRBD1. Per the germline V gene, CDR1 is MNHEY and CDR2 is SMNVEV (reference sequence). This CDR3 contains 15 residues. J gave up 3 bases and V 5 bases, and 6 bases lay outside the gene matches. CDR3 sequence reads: CASSLTGASKNIQYF. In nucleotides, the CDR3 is TGTGCCAGCAGTCTGACAGGGGCTAGCAAAAACATTCAGTACTTC.

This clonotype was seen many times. The CDR3 coding sequence is TGTGCCAGCAGCCTGACAGGTTTGAACACTGAAGCTTTCTTT. Its translation is CASSLTGLNTEAFF. This chain uses TRBV7-6 with TRBJ1-1, with D possibly matching TRBD1 (6 bases). There are 14 residues in the CDR3. V was pared by 5 bases and J by 0 bases, with 10 bases between. Germline V gene sequence: CDR1 SGHVS, CDR2 FNYEAQ.

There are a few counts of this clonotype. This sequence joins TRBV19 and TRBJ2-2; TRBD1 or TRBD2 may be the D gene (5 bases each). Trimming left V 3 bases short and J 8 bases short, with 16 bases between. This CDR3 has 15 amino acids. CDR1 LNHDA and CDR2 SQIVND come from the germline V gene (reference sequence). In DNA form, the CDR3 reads TGTGCCAGTAGTATTGAGGGGTACGGCGGAGGGGAGCTGTTTTTT. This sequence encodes CASSIEGYGGGELFF. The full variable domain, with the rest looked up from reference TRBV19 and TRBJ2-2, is DGGITQSPKYLFRKEGQNVTLSCEQNLNHDAMYWYRQDPGQGLRLIYYSQIVNDFQKGDIAEGYSVSREKKESFPLTVTSAQKNPTAFYLCASSIEGYGGGELFFGEGSRLTVL.

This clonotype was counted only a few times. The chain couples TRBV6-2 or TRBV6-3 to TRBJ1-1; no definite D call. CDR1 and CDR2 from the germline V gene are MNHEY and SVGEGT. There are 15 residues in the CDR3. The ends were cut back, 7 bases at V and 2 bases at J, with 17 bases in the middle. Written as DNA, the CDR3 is TGTGCCAGCAAGCGCCCCCCCCGAGGAAACACTGAAGCTTTCTTT. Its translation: CASKRPPRGNTEAFF.

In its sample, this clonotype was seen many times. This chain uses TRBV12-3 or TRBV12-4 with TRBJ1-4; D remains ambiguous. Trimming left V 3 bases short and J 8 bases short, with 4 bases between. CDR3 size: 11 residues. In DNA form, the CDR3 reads TGTGCCAGCAGTTTGAGGGAAAAACTGTTTTTT. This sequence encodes CASSLREKLFF.

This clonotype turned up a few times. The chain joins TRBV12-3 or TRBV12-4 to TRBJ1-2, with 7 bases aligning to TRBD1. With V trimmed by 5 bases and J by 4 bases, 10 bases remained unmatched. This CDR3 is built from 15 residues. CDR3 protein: CASSAYRGTAYGYTF. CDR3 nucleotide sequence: TGTGCCAGCAGTGCTTACCGGGGGACAGCCTATGGCTACACCTTC.